This T cell receptor beta chain is drawn from a study of shared clonotypes between healthy human individuals. At the level of the study: Every donor yielded three CD4 naive, three CD4 memory, two CD8 naive and one CD8 memory plate.

The CDR3 loop spans 15 amino acids. The germline V and J ends were trimmed by 8 bases and 1 base, with 17 bases remaining between them. The germline gives CDR1 MNHEY, CDR2 SMNVEV (reference sequence). Study-wide points: Donors were few, which limited the genetic and exposure-history diversity represented.

A note on this clone: The antigen is unknown.

TCRdb's table, derived via immunoSEQ multiplex PCR, lists solely in-frame clones and lacks some. The sample lists a few hundred thousand clones, around 97% occurring once. This chain joins TRBV27 and TRBJ1-1; D uncertain. The clonotype comes from a woman under 40 in good health. The sample was naive CD4+ T cells sorted from blood. Subset described: CD45RA+ positively selected. The CDR3 DNA sequence: TGTGCCAGCGTCCCGACGGGGTCTCCGAACACTGAAGCTTTCTTT. It specifies CASVPTGSPNTEAFF.